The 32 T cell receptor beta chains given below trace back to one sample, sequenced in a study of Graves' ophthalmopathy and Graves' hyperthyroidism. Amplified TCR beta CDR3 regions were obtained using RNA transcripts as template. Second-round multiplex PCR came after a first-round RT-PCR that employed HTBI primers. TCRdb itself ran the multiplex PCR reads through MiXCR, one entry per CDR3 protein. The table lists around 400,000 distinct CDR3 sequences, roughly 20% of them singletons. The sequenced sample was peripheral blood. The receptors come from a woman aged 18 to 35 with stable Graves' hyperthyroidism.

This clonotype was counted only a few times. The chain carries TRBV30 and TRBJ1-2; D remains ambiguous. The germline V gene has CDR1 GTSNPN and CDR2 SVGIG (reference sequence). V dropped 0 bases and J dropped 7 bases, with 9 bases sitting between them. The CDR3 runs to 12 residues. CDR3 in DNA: TGTGCCTGGAGTGTATCCGGGCTTGGCTACACCTTC. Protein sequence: CAWSVSGLGYTF.

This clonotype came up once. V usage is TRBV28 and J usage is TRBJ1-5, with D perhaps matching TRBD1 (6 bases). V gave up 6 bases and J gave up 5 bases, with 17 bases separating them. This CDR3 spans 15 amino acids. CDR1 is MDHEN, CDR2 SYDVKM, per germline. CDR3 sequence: CASRPGHLTHQPQHF. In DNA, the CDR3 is TGTGCCAGCAGACCGGGACACCTTACTCATCAGCCCCAGCATTTT. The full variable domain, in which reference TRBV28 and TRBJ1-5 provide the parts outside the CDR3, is DVKVTQSSRYLVKRTGEKVFLECVQDMDHENMFWYRQDPGLGLRLIYFSYDVKMKEKGDIPEGYSVSREKKERFSLILESASTNQTSMYLCASRPGHLTHQPQHFGDGTRLSIL.

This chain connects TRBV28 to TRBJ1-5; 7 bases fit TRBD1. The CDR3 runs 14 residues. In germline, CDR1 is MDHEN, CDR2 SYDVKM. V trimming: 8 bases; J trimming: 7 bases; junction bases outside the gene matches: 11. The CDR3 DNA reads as TGTGCCAGCCTTACTAACAGGGGCCGCCAGCCCCAGCATTTT. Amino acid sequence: CASLTNRGRQPQHF.

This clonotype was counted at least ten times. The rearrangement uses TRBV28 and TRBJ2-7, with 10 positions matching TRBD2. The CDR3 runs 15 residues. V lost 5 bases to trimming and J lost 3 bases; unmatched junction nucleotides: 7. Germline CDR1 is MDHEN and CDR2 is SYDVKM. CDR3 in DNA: TGTGCCAGCAGTCCGACGGGACTAGCGAACTACGAGCAGTACTTC. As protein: CASSPTGLANYEQYF.

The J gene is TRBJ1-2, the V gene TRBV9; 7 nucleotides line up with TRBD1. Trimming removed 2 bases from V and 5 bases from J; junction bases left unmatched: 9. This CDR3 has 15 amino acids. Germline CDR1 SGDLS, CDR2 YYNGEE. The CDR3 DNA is TGTGCCAGCAGCGTTGGAGGGGGCGCTGAGTATGGCTACACCTTC. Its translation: CASSVGGGAEYGYTF. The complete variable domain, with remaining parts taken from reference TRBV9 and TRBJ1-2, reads DSGVTQTPKHLITATGQRVTLRCSPRSGDLSVYWYQQSLDQGLQFLIQYYNGEERAKGNILERFSAQQFPDLHSELNLSSLELGDSALYFCASSVGGGAEYGYTFGSGTRLTVV.

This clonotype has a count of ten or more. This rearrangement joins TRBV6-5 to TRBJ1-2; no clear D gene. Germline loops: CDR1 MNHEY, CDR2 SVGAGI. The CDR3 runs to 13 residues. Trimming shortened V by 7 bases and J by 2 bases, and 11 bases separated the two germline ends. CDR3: CASTVYTNYGYTF. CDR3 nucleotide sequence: TGTGCCAGCACCGTGTATACCAACTATGGCTACACCTTC.

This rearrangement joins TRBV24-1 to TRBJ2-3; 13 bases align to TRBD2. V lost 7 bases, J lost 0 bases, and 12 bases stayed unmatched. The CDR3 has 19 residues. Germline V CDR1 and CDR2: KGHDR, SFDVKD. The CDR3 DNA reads TGTGCCACCAGCCCTGGACTAGCGGGAGAATCCCTAAGCACAGATACGCAGTATTTT. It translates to CATSPGLAGESLSTDTQYF.

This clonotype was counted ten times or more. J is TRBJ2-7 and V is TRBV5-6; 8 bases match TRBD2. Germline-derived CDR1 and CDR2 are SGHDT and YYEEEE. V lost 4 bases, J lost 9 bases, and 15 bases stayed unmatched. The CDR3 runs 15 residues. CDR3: CASSNLAGWGLGQYF. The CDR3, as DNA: TGTGCCAGCAGCAACTTAGCGGGATGGGGCTTGGGGCAGTACTTC.

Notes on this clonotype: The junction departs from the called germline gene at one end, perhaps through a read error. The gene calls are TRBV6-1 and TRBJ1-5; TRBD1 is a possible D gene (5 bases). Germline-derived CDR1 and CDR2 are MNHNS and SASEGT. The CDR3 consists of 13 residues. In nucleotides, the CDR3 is TGTGCCACCTGCCAGGGAAGCAATCAGCCCCAACATTTT. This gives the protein CATCQGSNQPQHF.

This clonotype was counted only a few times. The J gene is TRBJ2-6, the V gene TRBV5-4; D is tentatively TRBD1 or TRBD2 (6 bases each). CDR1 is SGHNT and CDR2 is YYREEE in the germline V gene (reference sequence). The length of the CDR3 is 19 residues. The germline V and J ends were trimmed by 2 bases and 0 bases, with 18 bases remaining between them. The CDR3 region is CASSFRPGDTRSGANVLTF. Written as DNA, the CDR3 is TGTGCCAGCAGCTTTCGGCCGGGGGACACCCGCTCTGGGGCCAACGTCCTGACTTTC.

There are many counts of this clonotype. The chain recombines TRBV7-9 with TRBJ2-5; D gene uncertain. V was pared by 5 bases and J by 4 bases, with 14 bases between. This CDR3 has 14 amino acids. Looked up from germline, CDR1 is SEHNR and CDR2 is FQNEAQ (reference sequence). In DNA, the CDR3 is TGTGCCAGCAGCGAACGCAGAGAGCGAGAGACCCAGTACTTC. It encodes CASSERRERETQYF.

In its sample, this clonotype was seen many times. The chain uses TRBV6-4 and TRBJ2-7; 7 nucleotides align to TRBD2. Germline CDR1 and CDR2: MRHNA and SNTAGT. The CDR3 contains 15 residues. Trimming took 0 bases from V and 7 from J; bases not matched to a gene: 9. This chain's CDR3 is CASSDSGGTGREQYF. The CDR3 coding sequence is TGTGCCAGCAGTGACTCGGGGGGGACGGGACGAGAGCAGTACTTC.

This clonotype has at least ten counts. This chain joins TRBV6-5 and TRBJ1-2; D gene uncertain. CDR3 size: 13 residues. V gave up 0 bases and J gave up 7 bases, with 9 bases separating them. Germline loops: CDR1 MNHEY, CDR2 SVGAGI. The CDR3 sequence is CASSYSRWGGYTF. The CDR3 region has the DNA TGTGCCAGCAGTTACTCACGGTGGGGTGGCTACACCTTC.

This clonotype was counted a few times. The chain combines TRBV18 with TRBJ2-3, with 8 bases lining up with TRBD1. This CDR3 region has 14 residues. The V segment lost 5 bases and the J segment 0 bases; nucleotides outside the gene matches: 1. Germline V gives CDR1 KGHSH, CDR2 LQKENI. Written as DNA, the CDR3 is TGTGCCAGCTCAGGACAGGGAAGCACAGATACGCAGTATTTT. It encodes CASSGQGSTDTQYF. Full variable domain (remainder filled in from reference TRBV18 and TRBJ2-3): NAGVMQNPRHLVRRRGQEARLRCSPMKGHSHVYWYRQLPEEGLKFMVYLQKENIIDESGMPKERFSAEFPKEGPSILRIQQVVRGDSAAYFCASSGQGSTDTQYFGPGTRLTVL.

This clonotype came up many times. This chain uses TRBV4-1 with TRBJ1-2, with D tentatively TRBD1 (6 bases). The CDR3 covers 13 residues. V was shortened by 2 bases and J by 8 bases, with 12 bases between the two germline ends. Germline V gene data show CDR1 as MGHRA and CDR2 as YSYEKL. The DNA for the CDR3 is TGCGCCAGCAGCCAACCGGGACAACGAGGCTACACCTTC. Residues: CASSQPGQRGYTF.

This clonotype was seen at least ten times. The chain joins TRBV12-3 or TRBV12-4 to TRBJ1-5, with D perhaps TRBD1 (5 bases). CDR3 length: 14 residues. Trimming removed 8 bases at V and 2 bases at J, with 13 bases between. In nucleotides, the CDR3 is TGTGCCAGCGGCGCCGCGGGGGGCAATCAGCCCCAGCATTTT. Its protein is CASGAAGGNQPQHF.

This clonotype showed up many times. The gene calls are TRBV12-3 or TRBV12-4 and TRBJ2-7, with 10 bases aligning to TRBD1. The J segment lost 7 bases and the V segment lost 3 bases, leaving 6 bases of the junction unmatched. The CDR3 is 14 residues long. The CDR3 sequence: CASSLGQGPGEQYF. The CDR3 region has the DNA TGTGCCAGCAGTTTGGGACAGGGGCCTGGGGAGCAGTACTTC.

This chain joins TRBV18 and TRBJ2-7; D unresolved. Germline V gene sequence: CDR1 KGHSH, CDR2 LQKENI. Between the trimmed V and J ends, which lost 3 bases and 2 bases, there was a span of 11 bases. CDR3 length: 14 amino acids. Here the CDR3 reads CASSPGSVPYEQYF. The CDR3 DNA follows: TGTGCCAGCTCACCTGGAAGCGTACCCTACGAGCAGTACTTC.

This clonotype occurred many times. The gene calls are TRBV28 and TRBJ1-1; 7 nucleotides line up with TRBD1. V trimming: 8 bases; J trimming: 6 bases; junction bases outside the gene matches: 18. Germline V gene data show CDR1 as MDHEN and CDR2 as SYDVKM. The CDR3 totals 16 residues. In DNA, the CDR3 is TGTGCCAGCGGAAATACACAGGGGATTCAGGGTGCTGAAGCTTTCTTT. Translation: CASGNTQGIQGAEAFF. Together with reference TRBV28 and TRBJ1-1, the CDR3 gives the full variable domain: DVKVTQSSRYLVKRTGEKVFLECVQDMDHENMFWYRQDPGLGLRLIYFSYDVKMKEKGDIPEGYSVSREKKERFSLILESASTNQTSMYLCASGNTQGIQGAEAFFGQGTRLTVV.

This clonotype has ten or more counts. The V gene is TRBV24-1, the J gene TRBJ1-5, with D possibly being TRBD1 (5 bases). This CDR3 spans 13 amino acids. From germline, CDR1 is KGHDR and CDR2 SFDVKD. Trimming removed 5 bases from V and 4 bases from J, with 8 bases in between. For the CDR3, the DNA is TGTGCCACCAGTGCGGCAGGGAATCAGCCCCAGCATTTT. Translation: CATSAAGNQPQHF.

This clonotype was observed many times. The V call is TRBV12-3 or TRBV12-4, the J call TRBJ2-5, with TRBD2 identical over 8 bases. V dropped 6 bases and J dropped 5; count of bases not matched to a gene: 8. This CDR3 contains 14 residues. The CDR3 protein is CASRSREGGETQYF. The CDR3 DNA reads TGTGCCAGCAGGTCTCGGGAGGGAGGGGAGACCCAGTACTTC.

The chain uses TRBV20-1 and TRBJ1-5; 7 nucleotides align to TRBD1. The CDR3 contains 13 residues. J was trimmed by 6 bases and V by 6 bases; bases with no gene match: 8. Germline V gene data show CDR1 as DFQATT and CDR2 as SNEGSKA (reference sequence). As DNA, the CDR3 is TGCAGTGCACTAGACAGGGAGACTCAGCCCCAGCATTTT. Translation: CSALDRETQPQHF.

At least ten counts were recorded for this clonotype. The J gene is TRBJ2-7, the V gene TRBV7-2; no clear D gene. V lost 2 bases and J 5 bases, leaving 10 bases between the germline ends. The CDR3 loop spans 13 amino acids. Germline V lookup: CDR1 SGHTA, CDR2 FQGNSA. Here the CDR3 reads CASSLFRRNEQYF. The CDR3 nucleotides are TGTGCCAGCAGCTTATTTCGTCGCAACGAGCAGTACTTC.

This CDR3 reads CASSISTSSYEQYF. For the CDR3, the DNA is TGTGCCAGTAGTATTTCGACGTCCTCCTACGAGCAGTACTTC. The V call is TRBV19, the J call TRBJ2-7; D not resolved. This CDR3 region has 14 residues. V dropped 3 bases and J dropped 0 bases, with 9 bases sitting between them. The germline V gene encodes CDR1 LNHDA and CDR2 SQIVND (reference sequence). Based on the CDR3 plus reference TRBV19 and TRBJ2-7, the full variable domain is DGGITQSPKYLFRKEGQNVTLSCEQNLNHDAMYWYRQDPGQGLRLIYYSQIVNDFQKGDIAEGYSVSREKKESFPLTVTSAQKNPTAFYLCASSISTSSYEQYFGPGTRLTVT.

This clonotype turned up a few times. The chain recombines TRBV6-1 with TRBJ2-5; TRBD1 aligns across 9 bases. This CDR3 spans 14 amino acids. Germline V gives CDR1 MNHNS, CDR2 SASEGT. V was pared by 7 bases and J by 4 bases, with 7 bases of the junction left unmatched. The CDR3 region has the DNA TGTGCCAGCACTAGAAGGGACAGGGTAGAGACCCAGTACTTC. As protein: CASTRRDRVETQYF.

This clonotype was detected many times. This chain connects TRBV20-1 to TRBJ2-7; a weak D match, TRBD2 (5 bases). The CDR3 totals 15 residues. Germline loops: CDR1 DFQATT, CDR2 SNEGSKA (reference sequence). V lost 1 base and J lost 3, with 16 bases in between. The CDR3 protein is CSARAGNNLGYEQYF. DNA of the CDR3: TGCAGTGCTAGAGCCGGGAACAATTTAGGCTACGAGCAGTACTTC.

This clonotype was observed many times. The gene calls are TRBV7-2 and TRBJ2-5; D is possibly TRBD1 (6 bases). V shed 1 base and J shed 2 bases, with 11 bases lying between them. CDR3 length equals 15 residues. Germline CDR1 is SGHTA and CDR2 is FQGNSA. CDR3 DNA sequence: TGTGCCAGCAGCTTAGTTGCGACAGGTCAAGAGACCCAGTACTTC. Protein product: CASSLVATGQETQYF.

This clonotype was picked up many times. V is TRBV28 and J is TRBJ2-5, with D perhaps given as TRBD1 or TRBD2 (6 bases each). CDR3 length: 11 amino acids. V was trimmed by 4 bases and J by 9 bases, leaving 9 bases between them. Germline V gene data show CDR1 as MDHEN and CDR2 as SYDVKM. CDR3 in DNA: TGTGCCAGCAGTTCAGGGGAGGCCCAGTACTTC. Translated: CASSSGEAQYF.

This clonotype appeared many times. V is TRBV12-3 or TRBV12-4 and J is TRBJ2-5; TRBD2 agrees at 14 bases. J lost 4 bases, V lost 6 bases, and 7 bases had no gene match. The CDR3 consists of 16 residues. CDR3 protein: CASREGLAGVRETQYF. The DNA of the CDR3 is TGTGCCAGCAGAGAGGGACTAGCGGGAGTAAGAGAGACCCAGTACTTC.

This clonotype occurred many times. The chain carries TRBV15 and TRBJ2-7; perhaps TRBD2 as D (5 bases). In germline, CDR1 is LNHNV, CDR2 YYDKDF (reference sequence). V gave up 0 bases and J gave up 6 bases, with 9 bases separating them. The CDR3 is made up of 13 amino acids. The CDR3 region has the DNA TGTGCCACCAGCAGAGATGGAGGCGGCGAGCAGTACTTC. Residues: CATSRDGGGEQYF. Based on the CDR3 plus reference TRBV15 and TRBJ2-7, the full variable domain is DAMVIQNPRYQVTQFGKPVTLSCSQTLNHNVMYWYQQKSSQAPKLLFHYYDKDFNNEADTPDNFQSRRPNTSFCFLDIRSPGLGDTAMYLCATSRDGGGEQYFGPGTRLTVT.

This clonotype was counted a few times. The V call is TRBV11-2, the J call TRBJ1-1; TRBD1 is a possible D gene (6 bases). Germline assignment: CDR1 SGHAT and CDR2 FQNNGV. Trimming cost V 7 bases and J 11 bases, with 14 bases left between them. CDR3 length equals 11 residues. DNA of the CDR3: TGTGCCAGCATCAGGGGCCTGGGTGCTTTCTTT. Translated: CASIRGLGAFF.

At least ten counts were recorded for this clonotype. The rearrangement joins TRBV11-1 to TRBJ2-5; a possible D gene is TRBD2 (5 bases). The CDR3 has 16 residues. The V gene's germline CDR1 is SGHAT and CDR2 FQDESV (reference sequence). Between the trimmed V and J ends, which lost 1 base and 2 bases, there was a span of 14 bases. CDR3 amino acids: CASSLVSGREQETQYF. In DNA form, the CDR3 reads TGTGCCAGCAGCTTAGTCAGCGGACGCGAACAAGAGACCCAGTACTTC.